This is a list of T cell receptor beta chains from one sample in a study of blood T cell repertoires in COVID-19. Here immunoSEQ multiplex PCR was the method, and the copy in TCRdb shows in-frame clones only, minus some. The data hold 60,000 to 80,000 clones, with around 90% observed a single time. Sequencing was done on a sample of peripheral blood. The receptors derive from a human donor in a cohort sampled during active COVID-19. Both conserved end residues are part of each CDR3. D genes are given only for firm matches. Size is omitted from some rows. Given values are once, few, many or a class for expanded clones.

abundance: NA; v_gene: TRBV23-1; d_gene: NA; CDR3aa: CARAGASGYTF
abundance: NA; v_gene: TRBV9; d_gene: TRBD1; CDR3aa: CASSAGTGYGYTF
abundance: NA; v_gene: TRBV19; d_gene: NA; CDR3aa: CASTPTGNYGYTF
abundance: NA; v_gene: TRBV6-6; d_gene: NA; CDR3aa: CASSYSTGNTEAFF
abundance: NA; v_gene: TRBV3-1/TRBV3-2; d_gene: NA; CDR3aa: CASSLWGGNEQFF
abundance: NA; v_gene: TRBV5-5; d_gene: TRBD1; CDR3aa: CASSPGQGDGYTF
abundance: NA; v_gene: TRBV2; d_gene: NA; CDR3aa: CASKGLLLTGELFF
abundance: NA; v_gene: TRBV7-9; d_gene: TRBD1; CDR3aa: CASSLVRGPGANVLTF
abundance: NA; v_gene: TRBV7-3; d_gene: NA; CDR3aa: CASSLSGGAGANVLTF
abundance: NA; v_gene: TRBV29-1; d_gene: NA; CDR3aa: CSVAVAGSNQPQHF
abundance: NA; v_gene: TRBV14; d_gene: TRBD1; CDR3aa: CASSQAGTGANQPQHF
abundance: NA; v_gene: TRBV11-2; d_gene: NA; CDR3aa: CASSQTDTQYF
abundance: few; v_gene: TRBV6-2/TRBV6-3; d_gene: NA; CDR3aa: CASSESLGNQPQHF
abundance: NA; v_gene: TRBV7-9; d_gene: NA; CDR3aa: CASSLGAEGDEQFF
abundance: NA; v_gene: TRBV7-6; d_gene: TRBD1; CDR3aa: CASSAGQAAYGYTF
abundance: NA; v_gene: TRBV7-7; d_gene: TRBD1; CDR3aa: CASSLTGTGKRETQYF
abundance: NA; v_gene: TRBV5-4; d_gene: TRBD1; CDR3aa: CASSLVTGVGTEAFF
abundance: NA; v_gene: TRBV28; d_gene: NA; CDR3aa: CASRIRQAHSYEQYF